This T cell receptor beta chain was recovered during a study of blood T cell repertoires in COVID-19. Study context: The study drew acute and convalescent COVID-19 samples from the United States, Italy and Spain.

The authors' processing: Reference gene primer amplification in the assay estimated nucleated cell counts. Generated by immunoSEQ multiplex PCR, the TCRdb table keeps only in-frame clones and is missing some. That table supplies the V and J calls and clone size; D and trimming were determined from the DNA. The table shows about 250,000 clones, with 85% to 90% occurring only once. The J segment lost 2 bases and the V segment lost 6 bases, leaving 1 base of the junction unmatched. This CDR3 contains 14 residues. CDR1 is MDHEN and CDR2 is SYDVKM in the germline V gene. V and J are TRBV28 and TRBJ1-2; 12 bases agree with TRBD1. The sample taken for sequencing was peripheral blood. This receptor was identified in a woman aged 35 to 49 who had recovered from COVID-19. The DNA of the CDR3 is TGTGCCAGCAGGGGACAGGGGGCAAACTATGGCTACACCTTC. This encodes CASRGQGANYGYTF.